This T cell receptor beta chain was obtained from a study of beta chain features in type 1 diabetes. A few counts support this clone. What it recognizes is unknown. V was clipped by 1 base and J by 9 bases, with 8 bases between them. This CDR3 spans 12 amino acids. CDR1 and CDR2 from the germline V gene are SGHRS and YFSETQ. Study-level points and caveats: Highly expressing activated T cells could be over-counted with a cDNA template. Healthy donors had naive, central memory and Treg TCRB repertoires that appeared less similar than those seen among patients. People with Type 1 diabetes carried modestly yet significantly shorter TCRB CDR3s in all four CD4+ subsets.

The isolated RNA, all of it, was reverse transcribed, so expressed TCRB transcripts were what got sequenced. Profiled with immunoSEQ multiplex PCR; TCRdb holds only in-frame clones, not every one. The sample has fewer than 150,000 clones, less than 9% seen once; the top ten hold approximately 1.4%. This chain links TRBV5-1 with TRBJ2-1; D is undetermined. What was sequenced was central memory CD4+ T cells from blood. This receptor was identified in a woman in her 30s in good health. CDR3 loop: CASSLSQSEQFF. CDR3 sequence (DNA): TGCGCCAGCAGCTTGTCACAGAGTGAGCAGTTCTTC.